A single sample is the source of the 27 T cell receptor beta chains below, sequenced in a study of cytomegalovirus exposure and HLA in healthy donors. The primer mix had 60 Vbeta and 13 Jbeta primers. Clones were read by immunoSEQ multiplex PCR, and TCRdb kept only the in-frame ones, dropping some. The table has 150,000 to 200,000 clones, around 79% seen once; the top ten hold about 2.6%. The specimen was PBMCs. Source of these receptors: a woman aged 40 to 49 in good health and CMV-seropositive.

V is TRBV2 and J is TRBJ2-5; possible D gene TRBD1, 6 bases. Germline CDR1 and CDR2: SNHLY and FYNNEI. This CDR3 spans 15 amino acids. V lost 6 bases and J 2 bases, leaving 16 bases between the germline ends. The DNA for the CDR3 is TGTGCCAGCAGGGGGGACAAAACCTCACAAGAGACCCAGTACTTC. Its translation: CASRGDKTSQETQYF.

The gene calls are TRBV10-1 and TRBJ1-4; TRBD1 aligns across 7 bases. The ends lost 7 bases at V and 0 bases at J; junction bases unmatched: 2. Germline assignment: CDR1 WNHNN and CDR2 SYGVQD (reference sequence). The CDR3 consists of 14 residues. CDR3 sequence reads: CASTGGATNEKLFF. The DNA for the CDR3 is TGCGCCAGCACAGGGGGAGCAACTAATGAAAAACTGTTTTTT.

This chain uses TRBV7-6 with TRBJ1-1; 7 bases map to TRBD1. Germline V gene sequence: CDR1 SGHVS, CDR2 FNYEAQ. After removal of 4 bases from V and 0 bases from J, the junction contained 14 bases not matched to a gene. This CDR3 region has 18 residues. CDR3 DNA sequence: TGTGCCAGCAGCTATCTGGATGGGGACAGCCAGATGAACACTGAAGCTTTCTTT. Its translation is CASSYLDGDSQMNTEAFF.

The J gene is TRBJ2-7, the V gene TRBV7-2; 16 nucleotides line up with TRBD2. With 3 bases clipped from V and 2 bases from J, the junction kept 7 bases outside the gene matches. CDR1 and CDR2 (germline): SGHTA, FQGNSA. This CDR3 is 18 amino acids long. The CDR3 here is CASSFGTSGGADPYEQYF. The CDR3 DNA sequence: TGTGCCAGCAGCTTCGGGACTAGCGGGGGGGCTGATCCCTACGAGCAGTACTTC.

In this sample, this clone turned up once. J is TRBJ2-2 and V is TRBV7-9, with 8 bases fitting TRBD1. J lost 1 base, V lost 5 bases, and 6 bases had no gene match. Germline values: CDR1 SEHNR, CDR2 FQNEAQ (reference sequence). This CDR3 contains 16 residues. This chain's CDR3 is CASSPTGGWNTGELFF. The CDR3 nucleotides read TGTGCCAGCAGCCCCACAGGGGGGTGGAACACCGGGGAGCTGTTTTTT.

This sequence joins TRBV4-3 and TRBJ2-5; 9 bases align to TRBD1. The DNA matches TRBJ2-7 better at its end, which makes the J call doubtful. This CDR3 has 15 residues. CDR1 LGHNA and CDR2 YSLEER come from the germline V gene. The CDR3 DNA sequence: TGCGCCAGCAGCCACATGGGACAGGGTGGCTACGAGCAGTACTTC. It yields the protein CASSHMGQGGYEQYF.

The CDR3 bases are TGTGCCAGCAGCCCCCCGGTGGAGACCCAGTACTTC. Its protein is CASSPPVETQYF. This rearrangement joins TRBV7-2 to TRBJ2-5; no firm D call. Trimming removed 5 bases at V and 5 bases at J, with 9 bases between. This CDR3 region has 12 residues. Per the germline V gene, CDR1 is SGHTA and CDR2 is FQGNSA.

This chain connects TRBV19 to TRBJ1-1; 9 positions agree with TRBD1. The germline CDR1 and CDR2 sequences are LNHDA and SQIVND (reference sequence). The junction had 8 bases not matched to a gene; V was cut back by 5 bases and J by 4 bases. The CDR3 is 15 amino acids. Here the CDR3 reads CASSYPETGGTEAFF. CDR3 nucleotide sequence: TGTGCCAGTAGTTACCCGGAGACAGGGGGCACTGAAGCTTTCTTT.

The genes are TRBV5-6 and TRBJ2-1, with 9 bases matching TRBD2. V lost 6 bases to trimming and J lost 2 bases; unmatched junction nucleotides: 6. CDR3 length: 15 amino acids. Per the germline V gene, CDR1 is SGHDT and CDR2 is YYEEEE. CDR3 nucleotides: TGTGCCAGCAACGAGCGGGGGGTCACCTACAATGAGCAGTTCTTC. As protein: CASNERGVTYNEQFF.

The chain joins TRBV30 to TRBJ1-2; 10 nucleotides match TRBD1. The CDR3 covers 14 residues. From germline, CDR1 is GTSNPN and CDR2 SVGIG (reference sequence). Losses at the gene ends were 5 bases for V and 8 bases for J; bases not matched to a gene: 11. CDR3 nucleotide sequence: TGTGCCTGGGCTCCCATCGACAGGGGGCACGGCTACACCTTC. It specifies CAWAPIDRGHGYTF.

The V gene is TRBV5-6, the J gene TRBJ1-5; D not resolved. Germline assignment: CDR1 SGHDT and CDR2 YYEEEE. Trimming took off 7 bases at V and 4 bases at J, with 12 bases between the two ends. This CDR3 region has 13 residues. Here the CDR3 DNA reads TGTGCCAGCCAGGAGGGTCTTAATCAGCCCCAGCATTTT. Its protein product is CASQEGLNQPQHF. The full variable domain, in which reference TRBV5-6 and TRBJ1-5 provide the parts outside the CDR3, is DAGVTQSPTHLIKTRGQQVTLRCSPKSGHDTVSWYQQALGQGPQFIFQYYEEEERQRGNFPDRFSGHQFPNYSSELNVNALLLGDSALYLCASQEGLNQPQHFGDGTRLSIL.

The chain links TRBV5-1 to TRBJ2-1, with TRBD2 as a possible D gene (6 bases). Germline lookup yields CDR1 SGHRS and CDR2 YFSETQ. Trimming removed 3 bases at V and 0 bases at J, with 13 bases between. This CDR3 is built from 16 residues. The DNA of the CDR3 is TGCGCCAGCAGCTCCGCCCCGGGACTCTCCTACAATGAGCAGTTCTTC. Its protein product is CASSSAPGLSYNEQFF.

The V and J genes are TRBV7-8 and TRBJ2-5, with 7 bases fitting TRBD1. CDR1 is SGHVS, CDR2 FQNEAQ, per germline. The CDR3 length is 16 residues. J gave up 2 bases and V 5 bases, and 11 bases lay outside the gene matches. CDR3 protein: CASSGKRTGSQETQYF. Written as DNA, the CDR3 is TGTGCCAGCAGCGGCAAACGGACAGGTAGTCAAGAGACCCAGTACTTC.

The chain combines TRBV5-1 with TRBJ2-3; weak D call: TRBD1 (5 bases). The CDR3 extends over 16 amino acids. Trimming removed 3 bases at V and 0 bases at J, with 14 bases between. Looked up from germline, CDR1 is SGHRS and CDR2 is YFSETQ. DNA for the CDR3: TGCGCCAGCAGCTCGGCTCCGAAGGGGAGCACAGATACGCAGTATTTT. Its protein is CASSSAPKGSTDTQYF.

This clone was found once. V gene TRBV19 combines with J gene TRBJ1-4; no firm D call. Trimming removed 6 bases at V and 7 bases at J, with 18 bases between. The CDR3 length is 15 residues. Germline V gives CDR1 LNHDA, CDR2 SQIVND (reference sequence). The CDR3 nucleotides are TGTGCCAGTAGAGACGTGGCGGCCGGCCGTGAAAAACTGTTTTTT. Residues: CASRDVAAGREKLFF. Full variable domain (remainder filled in from reference TRBV19 and TRBJ1-4): DGGITQSPKYLFRKEGQNVTLSCEQNLNHDAMYWYRQDPGQGLRLIYYSQIVNDFQKGDIAEGYSVSREKKESFPLTVTSAQKNPTAFYLCASRDVAAGREKLFFGSGTQLSVL.

The chain uses TRBV19 and TRBJ2-3, with 14 bases identical to TRBD2. CDR3 size: 19 residues. V dropped 6 bases and J dropped 3; count of bases not matched to a gene: 14. Germline V gene sequence: CDR1 LNHDA, CDR2 SQIVND (reference sequence). The CDR3 loop is CASSRPGTSGSSKTDTQYF. In DNA form, the CDR3 reads TGTGCCAGTAGCCGTCCCGGGACTAGCGGGAGTAGTAAGACAGATACGCAGTATTTT.

The chain carries TRBV6-5 and TRBJ2-1; possible D gene TRBD2, 6 bases. V dropped 2 bases and J dropped 5 bases, with 13 bases sitting between them. The CDR3 totals 15 residues. From germline, CDR1 is MNHEY and CDR2 SVGAGI. CDR3 nucleotide sequence: TGTGCCAGCAGTTACGGTCGGGAGTGGGACAATGAGCAGTTCTTC. Its translation: CASSYGREWDNEQFF.

The chain carries TRBV21-1 and TRBJ2-4; TRBD1 is taken as the D call from the table, unchecked against the DNA. TRBV21-1 is a pseudogene. The CDR3 runs 21 residues. CDR3 loop: CASSKERGAAGGRDSKNIQYF. The CDR3 DNA reads TGTGCCAGCAGCAAAGAAAGGGGGGCGGCAGGGGGCCGAGATTCTAAAAACATTCAGTACTTC.

This clone was counted only a few times. The V gene is TRBV6-5, the J gene TRBJ2-7, with D perhaps TRBD1 (5 bases). Germline values: CDR1 MNHEY, CDR2 SVGAGI. The CDR3 consists of 15 residues. Trimming pared 6 bases from V and 0 bases from J, leaving 15 bases between. The CDR3 region has the DNA TGTGCCAGCAGCGAACAGGTGGGAAGCTCCTACGAGCAGTACTTC. Amino acids: CASSEQVGSSYEQYF.

CDR3 sequence: CASSETGTNTGELFF. The CDR3 DNA is TGTGCCAGCAGTGAGACAGGGACGAACACCGGGGAGCTGTTTTTT. The V call is TRBV2, the J call TRBJ2-2; 7 positions match TRBD1. From germline, CDR1 is SNHLY and CDR2 FYNNEI. V shed 3 bases and J 0 bases; nucleotides not matched to a gene: 1. The CDR3 runs 15 residues.

The chain carries TRBV6-6 and TRBJ1-4, with 7 bases identical to TRBD1. V was clipped by 1 base and J by 3 bases; unmatched bases: 2. The CDR3 contains 15 residues. Germline values: CDR1 MNHNY, CDR2 SVGAGI (reference sequence). Written as DNA, the CDR3 is TGTGCCAGCAGTTACTTACAGGGGCCTAATGAAAAACTGTTTTTT. It translates to CASSYLQGPNEKLFF.

The chain's CDR3 is CASSTPRGQDTEAFF. CDR3 in DNA: TGTGCCAGTAGTACCCCAAGGGGGCAGGACACTGAAGCTTTCTTT. This chain joins TRBV19 and TRBJ1-1; 7 nucleotides match TRBD1. This CDR3 region has 15 residues. From germline, CDR1 is LNHDA and CDR2 SQIVND (reference sequence). Losses at the gene ends were 4 bases for V and 3 bases for J; bases not matched to a gene: 8.

This chain joins TRBV7-9 and TRBJ2-1, with 14 bases matching TRBD2. This CDR3 spans 19 amino acids. Trimming took 3 bases from V and 4 from J; bases not matched to a gene: 11. CDR1 and CDR2 from the germline V gene are SEHNR and FQNEAQ (reference sequence). CDR3 protein: CASSLVEGTSGSLYNEQFF. The CDR3 bases are TGTGCCAGCAGCTTGGTCGAAGGGACTAGCGGGAGTCTATACAATGAGCAGTTCTTC.

The chain couples TRBV5-8 to TRBJ2-3; TRBD1 matches at 9 bases. V shed 0 bases and J 3 bases; nucleotides not matched to a gene: 2. The CDR3 sequence is 15 residues long. The germline CDR1 and CDR2 sequences are SGHTS and YDEGEE. CDR3 amino acids: CASSLGDRGTDTQYF. The CDR3, as DNA: TGTGCCAGCAGCTTGGGCGACAGGGGGACAGATACGCAGTATTTT.

This clone was recorded a few times. Within the sample, other DNA sequences also encode this same CDR3. The rearrangement joins TRBV5-5 to TRBJ1-1; 8 bases fit TRBD1. The germline CDR1 and CDR2 sequences are SGHKS and YYEKEE (reference sequence). The V segment lost 1 base and the J segment 5 bases; nucleotides outside the gene matches: 1. The CDR3 is 13 residues long. The CDR3 loop reads CASSLTGGTEAFF. DNA for the CDR3: TGTGCCAGCAGCTTGACAGGGGGGACTGAAGCTTTCTTT.

The rearrangement uses TRBV19 and TRBJ2-2; 7 bases agree with TRBD1. With 5 bases clipped from V and 4 bases from J, the junction kept 10 bases outside the gene matches. This CDR3 spans 16 amino acids. Germline V gene data show CDR1 as LNHDA and CDR2 as SQIVND (reference sequence). CDR3 sequence (DNA): TGTGCCAGTAGTTTCGATCGAGGGACAGTCACCGGGGAGCTGTTTTTT. As protein: CASSFDRGTVTGELFF.

This clone turned up a few times. This chain joins TRBV7-8 and TRBJ2-4; D is unclear. The CDR3 has 13 residues. Trimming pared 1 base from V and 5 bases from J, leaving 6 bases between. Germline loops: CDR1 SGHVS, CDR2 FQNEAQ. CDR3 in DNA: TGTGCCAGCAGCTTAGTTGGAGAAAACATTCAGTACTTC. This codes for CASSLVGENIQYF.